What follows is one T cell receptor beta chain and its context. The antigen remains unidentified. Trimming stripped 4 bases from V and 5 bases from J, with 8 bases between. This CDR3 contains 12 residues. Per germline, CDR1 SNHLY and CDR2 FYNNEI. The primer mix had 60 Vbeta and 13 Jbeta primers. The repertoire was sequenced with immunoSEQ multiplex PCR; TCRdb's copy has only in-frame clones and lacks some. The sample carries around 200,000 clones, around four fifths recorded once. This specimen comes from a study of cytomegalovirus exposure and HLA in healthy donors. Study-wide context: Some 200 million T cells yielded 90 million to 130 million unique TCR beta sequences in earlier analysis.

Overall study results and limits: Other equally common chains were less clonally expanded than HLA-associated TCR beta chains, a later analysis showed. TCR beta sequences reportedly predicted most subjects' HLA-A and HLA-B alleles accurately. Reported performance of the classifier showed diagnosis of cytomegalovirus status with high specificity and sensitivity.

This TCR came from a female donor in good health and CMV-seronegative. Sequenced: PBMCs. The rearrangement links TRBV2 to TRBJ2-5; D is possibly TRBD2 (6 bases). CDR3 protein: CASSAEGETQYF. The CDR3 DNA is TGTGCCAGCAGTGCGGAGGGTGAGACCCAGTACTTC.